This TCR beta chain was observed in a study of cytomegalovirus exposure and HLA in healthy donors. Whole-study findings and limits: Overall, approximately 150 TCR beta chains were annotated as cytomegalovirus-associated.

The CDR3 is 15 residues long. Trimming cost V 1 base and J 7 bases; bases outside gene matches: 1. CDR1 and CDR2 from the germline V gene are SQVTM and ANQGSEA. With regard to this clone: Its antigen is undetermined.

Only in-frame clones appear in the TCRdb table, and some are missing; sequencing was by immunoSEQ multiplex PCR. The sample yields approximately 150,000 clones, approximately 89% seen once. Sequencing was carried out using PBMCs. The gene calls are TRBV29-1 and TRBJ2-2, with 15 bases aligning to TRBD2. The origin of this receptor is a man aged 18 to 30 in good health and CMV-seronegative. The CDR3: CSVEAGLAGGGELFF. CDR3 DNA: TGCAGCGTTGAAGCGGGACTAGCGGGGGGCGGGGAGCTGTTTTTT.